The present TCR beta chain was sequenced within a study of T cells after yellow fever vaccination. Study summary: Preparing low-cell-number fractions relied on SMART-Seq v4 Ultra Low Input.

The length of the CDR3 is 20 residues. V gave up 0 bases and J gave up 4 bases; unmatched junction bases: 16. Germline CDR1 and CDR2: LGHNA and YSLEER. General study points: The study noted that FACS-sorted repertoires could contain abundant clonotypes contaminating from the bulk population. Shared CD4/CD8 clonotypes were a small share, likely from convergent recombination.

TCRdb re-called the 5' RACE reads with MiXCR, one entry per CDR3 protein. The table lists fewer than 500,000 distinct CDR3 sequences, over 15% of them singletons. This clonotype came up a few times. The antigen is unknown. This sequence was found in a man aged 18-30 years who received the YFV17D yellow fever vaccine. Material: PBMCs, obtained before the yellow fever booster vaccination. The chain joins TRBV4-3 to TRBJ2-2; 8 nucleotides line up with TRBD1. The CDR3 loop reads CASSQDSGQGAGIITGELFF. DNA of the CDR3: TGCGCCAGCAGCCAAGATTCAGGACAGGGCGCGGGGATTATCACCGGGGAGCTGTTTTTT.